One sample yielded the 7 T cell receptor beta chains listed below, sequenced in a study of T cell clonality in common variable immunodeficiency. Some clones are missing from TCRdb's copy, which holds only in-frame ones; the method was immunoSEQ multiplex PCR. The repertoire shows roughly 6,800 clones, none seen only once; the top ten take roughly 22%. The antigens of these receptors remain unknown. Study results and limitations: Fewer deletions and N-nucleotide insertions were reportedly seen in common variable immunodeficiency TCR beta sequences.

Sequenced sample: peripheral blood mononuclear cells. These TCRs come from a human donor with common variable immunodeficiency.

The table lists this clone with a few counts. The sequenced part of the CDR3 DNA is TGCGCCAGCAGCTTGATCCCAACCGGGGAG. Its protein product is CASSLIPTGE. Given in full, the CDR3 is CASSLIPTGELFF. The chain is built from TRBV5-1 and TRBJ2-2; D gene unclear. Read sequence stops 3 residues before the CDR3 end, and the germline J gene provides the missing end. CDR1 SGHRS and CDR2 YFSETQ come from the germline V gene. There are 13 residues in the CDR3. Trimming took 1 base from V and 5 from J, leaving 6 bases between them.

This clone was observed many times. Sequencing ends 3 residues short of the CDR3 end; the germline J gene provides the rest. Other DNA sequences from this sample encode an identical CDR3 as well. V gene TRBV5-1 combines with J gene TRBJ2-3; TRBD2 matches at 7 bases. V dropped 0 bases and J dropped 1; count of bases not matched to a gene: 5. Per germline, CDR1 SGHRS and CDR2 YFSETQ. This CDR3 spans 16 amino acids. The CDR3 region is CASSLEPAGGTDTQYF. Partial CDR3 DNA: TGCGCCAGCAGCTTGGAACCGGCGGGAGGCACAGATACG.

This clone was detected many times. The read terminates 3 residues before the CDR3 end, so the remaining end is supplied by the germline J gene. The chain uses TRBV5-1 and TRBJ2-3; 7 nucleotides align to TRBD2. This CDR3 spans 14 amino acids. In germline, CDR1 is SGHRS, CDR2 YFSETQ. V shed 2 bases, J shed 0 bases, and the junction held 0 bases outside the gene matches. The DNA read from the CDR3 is TGCGCCAGCAGCTTCGGGGGGAGCACAGATACG. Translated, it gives CASSFGGSTDT. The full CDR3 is CASSFGGSTDTQYF. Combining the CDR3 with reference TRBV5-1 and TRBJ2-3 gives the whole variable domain KAGVTQTPRYLIKTRGQQVTLSCSPISGHRSVSWYQQTPGQGLQFLFEYFSETQRNKGNFPGRFSGRQFSNSRSEMNVSTLELGDSALYLCASSFGGSTDTQYFGPGTRLTVL.

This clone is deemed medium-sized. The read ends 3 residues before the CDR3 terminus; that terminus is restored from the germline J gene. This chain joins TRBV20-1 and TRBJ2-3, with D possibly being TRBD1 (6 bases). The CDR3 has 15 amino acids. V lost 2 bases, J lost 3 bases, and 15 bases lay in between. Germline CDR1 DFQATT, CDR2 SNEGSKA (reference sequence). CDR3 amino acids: CSARKQGFWTDTQYF. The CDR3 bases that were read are TGCAGTGCTAGAAAACAGGGTTTTTGGACAGATACG.

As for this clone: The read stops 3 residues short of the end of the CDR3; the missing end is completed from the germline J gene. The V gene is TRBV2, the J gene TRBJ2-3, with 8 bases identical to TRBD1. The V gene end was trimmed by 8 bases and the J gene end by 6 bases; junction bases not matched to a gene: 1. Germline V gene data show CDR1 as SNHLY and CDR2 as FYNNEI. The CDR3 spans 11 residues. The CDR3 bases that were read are TGTGCCAGCGACAGGGGTGATACG. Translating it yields CASDRGDT. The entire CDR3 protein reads CASDRGDTQYF.

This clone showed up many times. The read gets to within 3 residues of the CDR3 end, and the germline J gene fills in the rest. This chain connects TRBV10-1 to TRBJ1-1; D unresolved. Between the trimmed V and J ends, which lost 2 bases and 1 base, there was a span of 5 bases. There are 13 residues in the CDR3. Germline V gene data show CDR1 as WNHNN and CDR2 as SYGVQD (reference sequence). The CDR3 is CASSELWNTEAFF. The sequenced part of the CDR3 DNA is TGCGCCAGCAGTGAGCTGTGGAACACTGAA.

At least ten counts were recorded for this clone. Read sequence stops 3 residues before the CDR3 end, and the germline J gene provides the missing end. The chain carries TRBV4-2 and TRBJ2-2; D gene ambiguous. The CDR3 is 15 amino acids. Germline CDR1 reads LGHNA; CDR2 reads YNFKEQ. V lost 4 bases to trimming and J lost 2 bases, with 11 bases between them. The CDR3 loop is CASSPLLGNTGELFF. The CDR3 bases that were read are TGTGCCAGCAGCCCTCTGCTAGGCAACACCGGGGAG.